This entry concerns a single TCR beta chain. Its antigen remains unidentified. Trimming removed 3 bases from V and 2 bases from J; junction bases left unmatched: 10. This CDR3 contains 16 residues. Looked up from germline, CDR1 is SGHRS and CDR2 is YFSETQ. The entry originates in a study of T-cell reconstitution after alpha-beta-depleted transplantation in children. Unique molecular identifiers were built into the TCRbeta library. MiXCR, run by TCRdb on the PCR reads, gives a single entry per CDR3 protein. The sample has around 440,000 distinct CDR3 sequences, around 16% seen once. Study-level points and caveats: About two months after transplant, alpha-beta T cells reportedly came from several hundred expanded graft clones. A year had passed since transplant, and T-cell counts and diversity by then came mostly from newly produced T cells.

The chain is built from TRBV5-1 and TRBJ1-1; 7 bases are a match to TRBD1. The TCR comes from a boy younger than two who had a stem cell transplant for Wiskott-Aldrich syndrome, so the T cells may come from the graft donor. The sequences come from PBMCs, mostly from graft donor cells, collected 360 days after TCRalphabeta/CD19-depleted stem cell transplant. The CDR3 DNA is TGCGCCAGCAGCTGGAGTGCAGGGGGGAGAAACACTGAAGCTTTCTTT. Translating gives CASSWSAGGRNTEAFF.